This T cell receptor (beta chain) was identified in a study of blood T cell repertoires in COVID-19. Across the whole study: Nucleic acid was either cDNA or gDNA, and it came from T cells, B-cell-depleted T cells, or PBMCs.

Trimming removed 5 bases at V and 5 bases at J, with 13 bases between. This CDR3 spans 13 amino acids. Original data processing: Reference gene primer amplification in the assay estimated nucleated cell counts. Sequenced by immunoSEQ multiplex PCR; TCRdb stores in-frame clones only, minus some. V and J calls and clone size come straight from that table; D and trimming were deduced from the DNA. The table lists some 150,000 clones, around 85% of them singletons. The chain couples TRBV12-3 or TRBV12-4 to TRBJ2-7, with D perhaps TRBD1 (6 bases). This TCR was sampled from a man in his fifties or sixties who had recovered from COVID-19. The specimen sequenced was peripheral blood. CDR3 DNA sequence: TGTGCCAGCAGTCCTACAGGGTTGGACGAGCAGTACTTC. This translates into CASSPTGLDEQYF.